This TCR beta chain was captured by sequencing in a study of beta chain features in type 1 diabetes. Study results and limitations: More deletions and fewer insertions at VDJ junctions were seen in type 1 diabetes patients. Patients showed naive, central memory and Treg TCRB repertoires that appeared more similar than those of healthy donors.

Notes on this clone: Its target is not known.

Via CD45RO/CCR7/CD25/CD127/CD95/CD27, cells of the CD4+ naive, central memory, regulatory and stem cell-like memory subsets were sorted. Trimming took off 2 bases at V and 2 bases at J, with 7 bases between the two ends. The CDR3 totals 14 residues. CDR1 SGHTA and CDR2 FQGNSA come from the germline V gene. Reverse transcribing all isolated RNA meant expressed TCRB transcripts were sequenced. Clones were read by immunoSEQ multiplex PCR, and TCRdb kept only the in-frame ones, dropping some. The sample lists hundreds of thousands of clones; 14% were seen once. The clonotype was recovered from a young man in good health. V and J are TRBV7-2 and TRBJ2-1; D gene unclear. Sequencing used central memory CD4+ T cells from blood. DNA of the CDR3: TGTGCCAGCAGCTTAACATCCGCCTACAATGAGCAGTTCTTC. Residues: CASSLTSAYNEQFF. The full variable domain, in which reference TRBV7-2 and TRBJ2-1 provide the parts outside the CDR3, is GAGVSQSPSNKVTEKGKDVELRCDPISGHTALYWYRQSLGQGLEFLIYFQGNSAPDKSGLPSDRFSAERTGGSVSTLTIQRTQQEDSAVYLCASSLTSAYNEQFFGPGTRLTVL.